A selection of T cell receptor beta chains follows, all from one sample in a study of blood T cell repertoires in COVID-19. The data were produced by immunoSEQ multiplex PCR, yet TCRdb's version contains in-frame clones alone and is incomplete. Here the sample spans 200,000 to 250,000 clones, around 88% being singletons. The specimen sequenced was peripheral blood. The receptor set was obtained from a man between 50 and 59 years old with active or convalescent COVID-19. Both conserved end residues are part of each CDR3.

V gene: TRBV5-1
J gene: TRBJ2-3
CDR3 protein: CASSLIAGEDTQYF

V gene: TRBV9
J gene: TRBJ2-1
CDR3 protein: CASSGGTSGVNEQFF

V gene: TRBV19
J gene: TRBJ2-1
CDR3 protein: CASSHRDRHGNEQFF

V gene: TRBV5-6
J gene: TRBJ1-2
CDR3 protein: CASSPDQGPGYGYTF

V gene: TRBV6-1
J gene: TRBJ1-2
CDR3 protein: CASSERTGDGYTF

V gene: TRBV3-1/TRBV3-2
J gene: TRBJ2-7
CDR3 protein: CASAGRGGREYYEQYF

V gene: TRBV5-1
J gene: TRBJ2-1
CDR3 protein: CASSLLAGGQHEQFF

V gene: TRBV2
J gene: TRBJ1-1
CDR3 protein: CASSTDRGNTEAFF

V gene: TRBV5-6
J gene: TRBJ2-5
CDR3 protein: CASSFGGTETQYF

V gene: TRBV29-1
J gene: TRBJ1-4
CDR3 protein: CSVDGTDEKLFF

V gene: TRBV20-1
J gene: TRBJ2-7
CDR3 protein: CSGRQGGEQYF

V gene: TRBV28
J gene: TRBJ1-1
CDR3 protein: CASSLSQGTKNEAFF

V gene: TRBV7-6
J gene: TRBJ2-3
CDR3 protein: CASSLGAGGPTDTQYF

V gene: TRBV9
J gene: TRBJ2-3
CDR3 protein: CASSVGPTTDTQYF

V gene: TRBV7-2
J gene: TRBJ2-1
CDR3 protein: CASSLASGGARNEQFF

V gene: TRBV5-6
J gene: TRBJ2-1
CDR3 protein: CASSLQAFYNEQFF

V gene: TRBV9
J gene: TRBJ2-1
CDR3 protein: CASSVVSGSHNEQFF

V gene: TRBV5-8
J gene: TRBJ1-2
CDR3 protein: CASSRNRGLSYGYTF

V gene: TRBV7-9
J gene: TRBJ1-6
CDR3 protein: CASSLSTGNSPLHF

V gene: TRBV19
J gene: TRBJ1-6
CDR3 protein: CASSIRDSKYNSPLHF

V gene: TRBV5-1
J gene: TRBJ1-2
CDR3 protein: CASRSDRSLTGYTF

V gene: TRBV30
J gene: TRBJ2-5
CDR3 protein: CAWSGRSETQYF

V gene: TRBV2
J gene: TRBJ2-5
CDR3 protein: CASSEVRSEETQYF

V gene: TRBV7-2
J gene: TRBJ1-5
CDR3 protein: CASSFRQDQPQHF

V gene: TRBV5-1
J gene: TRBJ2-1
CDR3 protein: CASSMDRATYNEQFF

V gene: TRBV10-1
J gene: TRBJ1-1
CDR3 protein: CASSEGGSGTEAFF

V gene: TRBV4-1
J gene: TRBJ1-1
CDR3 protein: CASSLSGRENTEAFF

V gene: TRBV28
J gene: TRBJ1-2
CDR3 protein: CASSSWAAAGYGYTF

V gene: TRBV27
J gene: TRBJ1-1
CDR3 protein: CASRRDRAHTEAFF

V gene: TRBV7-8
J gene: TRBJ2-3
CDR3 protein: CASSLGSPSERRTDTQYF

V gene: TRBV30
J gene: TRBJ1-2
CDR3 protein: CAWRPGHLYGYTF

V gene: TRBV5-1
J gene: TRBJ2-7
CDR3 protein: CASSVTSGTVSYEQYF

V gene: TRBV2
J gene: TRBJ1-3
CDR3 protein: CASSETSGTSGNTIYF

V gene: TRBV20-1
J gene: TRBJ2-5
CDR3 protein: CSASSTSGSVGETQYF

V gene: TRBV5-5
J gene: TRBJ1-2
CDR3 protein: CASSYSEEGYTF

V gene: TRBV6-6
J gene: TRBJ2-5
CDR3 protein: CASSPTSGGATQYF

V gene: TRBV11-2
J gene: TRBJ2-7
CDR3 protein: CASSLAGKSYEQYF

V gene: TRBV21-1
J gene: TRBJ2-1
CDR3 protein: CASSTSTGNAYNEQFF

V gene: TRBV3-1/TRBV3-2
J gene: TRBJ2-2
CDR3 protein: CASRRTSGTIGELFF

V gene: TRBV6-5
J gene: TRBJ1-2
CDR3 protein: CASTIPGQGSGYTF

V gene: TRBV6-2/TRBV6-3
J gene: TRBJ1-2
CDR3 protein: CASSYFLGTEAPYGYTF

V gene: TRBV3-1/TRBV3-2
J gene: TRBJ2-3
CDR3 protein: CASSQVRASGTDTQYF

V gene: TRBV5-1
J gene: TRBJ1-2
CDR3 protein: CASSPRDRSYTF

V gene: TRBV15
J gene: TRBJ2-5
CDR3 protein: CATSSRGNTWAQYF

V gene: TRBV6-6
J gene: TRBJ1-6
CDR3 protein: CASSLQGMGSPLHF

V gene: TRBV18
J gene: TRBJ1-4
CDR3 protein: CASSPQAGEKLFF

V gene: TRBV19
J gene: TRBJ2-3
CDR3 protein: CASSSPGTSGTDTQYF

V gene: TRBV4-3
J gene: TRBJ1-2
CDR3 protein: CASSQDPQGAYTF

V gene: TRBV12-2
J gene: TRBJ2-7
CDR3 protein: CASRLAGGTGCPSYEQYF

V gene: TRBV5-8
J gene: TRBJ2-5
CDR3 protein: CASSLGSGMETQYF